The 12 T cell receptor beta chains below all came from one sample that was sequenced in a study of T cell repertoires in cytomegalovirus infection. The antigens for these receptors are not known. TCRdb reprocessed the reads with MiXCR, giving one entry per CDR3 protein. The table records under 300,000 distinct CDR3 sequences, around 20% of them present only once. The source was cultured PBMCs, collected from culture after CMV antigen stimulation. The receptors originated from a human donor in good health (CMV status not recorded). Some clones in this sample may be carry-over from other donors' samples.

This rearrangement joins TRBV29-1 to TRBJ1-1; D unresolved. Germline CDR1 is SQVTM and CDR2 is ANQGSEA. Trimming removed 7 bases at V and 8 bases at J, with 17 bases between. The CDR3 extends over 12 amino acids. The CDR3 spells CSASRWPTEAFF. DNA of the CDR3: TGCAGCGCCTCCAGGTGGCCAACCGAAGCTTTCTTT.

This clonotype occurred many times. V usage is TRBV7-2 and J usage is TRBJ2-5; perhaps TRBD2 as D (6 bases). The CDR3 loop spans 14 amino acids. Germline assignment: CDR1 SGHTA and CDR2 FQGNSA. Trimming removed 1 base from V and 2 bases from J, with 8 bases in between. The DNA for the CDR3 is TGTGCCAGCAGCTTAGGGGCGGGACAAGAGACCCAGTACTTC. Translation gives CASSLGAGQETQYF.

The chain recombines TRBV20-1 with TRBJ2-1; TRBD2 matches at 11 bases. The J segment lost 3 bases and the V segment lost 5 bases, leaving 3 bases of the junction unmatched. This CDR3 contains 14 residues. CDR1 and CDR2 from the germline V gene are DFQATT and SNEGSKA (reference sequence). CDR3 residues: CSALAGGNYNEQFF. CDR3 sequence (DNA): TGCAGTGCTCTAGCGGGAGGAAACTACAATGAGCAGTTCTTC.

V and J are TRBV19 and TRBJ2-2; a weak D match, TRBD2 (6 bases). This CDR3 is built from 14 residues. V was pared by 6 bases and J by 10 bases, with 18 bases between. Germline CDR1 LNHDA, CDR2 SQIVND (reference sequence). The CDR3 bases are TGTGCCAGTAGCCCGGGACTGACAAGGGAGGAGCTGTTTTTT. Protein product: CASSPGLTREELFF.

This clonotype was detected only a few times. This chain links TRBV12-3 or TRBV12-4 with TRBJ2-5; 8 positions agree with TRBD1. CDR3 size: 16 residues. The junction had 12 bases not matched to a gene; V was cut back by 4 bases and J by 5 bases. This CDR3 is CASSSNRGRFVETQYF. The CDR3 bases are TGTGCCAGCAGTTCTAACAGGGGGAGGTTCGTGGAGACCCAGTACTTC.

The chain links TRBV7-2 to TRBJ2-1, with D maybe TRBD2 (5 bases). Germline V lookup: CDR1 SGHTA, CDR2 FQGNSA. CDR3 length equals 15 residues. Trimming pared 3 bases from V and 5 bases from J, leaving 14 bases between. For the CDR3, the DNA is TGTGCCAGCAGCTTGAGCGGCGGGCCCAACAATGAGCAGTTCTTC. Its translation is CASSLSGGPNNEQFF. Combining the CDR3 with reference TRBV7-2 and TRBJ2-1 gives the whole variable domain GAGVSQSPSNKVTEKGKDVELRCDPISGHTALYWYRQSLGQGLEFLIYFQGNSAPDKSGLPSDRFSAERTGGSVSTLTIQRTQQEDSAVYLCASSLSGGPNNEQFFGPGTRLTVL.

This clonotype was detected a few times. The chain joins TRBV7-8 to TRBJ2-7, with 8 bases lining up with TRBD1. The CDR3 is made up of 14 amino acids. J gave up 2 bases and V 4 bases, and 4 bases lay outside the gene matches. The germline CDR1 and CDR2 sequences are SGHVS and FQNEAQ. The DNA for the CDR3 is TGTGCCAGCAGCTGGGACAGGAGTCCCTACGAGCAGTACTTC. It translates to CASSWDRSPYEQYF.

This clonotype was seen more than once but under ten times. This sequence joins TRBV18 and TRBJ1-4; D may be TRBD1 (6 bases). The germline V gene encodes CDR1 KGHSH and CDR2 LQKENI. V was shortened by 2 bases and J by 5 bases, with 12 bases between the two germline ends. The CDR3 runs 15 residues. The CDR3 nucleotides are TGTGCCAGCTCACCAGGCGGAGGGGGAAATGAAAAACTGTTTTTT. Translation gives CASSPGGGGNEKLFF.

This sequence joins TRBV6-5 and TRBJ1-1; no firm D call. Trimming cost V 2 bases and J 10 bases, with 11 bases left between them. The CDR3 contains 12 residues. Per germline, CDR1 MNHEY and CDR2 SVGAGI. Written as DNA, the CDR3 is TGTGCCAGCAGTTACGATGGTACGACAGCTTTCTTT. It is translated as CASSYDGTTAFF.

This clonotype was observed a few times. The chain recombines TRBV6-2 or TRBV6-3 with TRBJ2-1, with 7 bases fitting TRBD1. Germline trimming cut 5 bases from V and 4 bases from J; bases unmatched to any gene: 5. The CDR3 loop spans 14 amino acids. The germline V gene encodes CDR1 MNHEY and CDR2 SVGEGT. CDR3 in DNA: TGTGCCAGCAGTACGGGACAGCCTTACAATGAGCAGTTCTTC. It codes for CASSTGQPYNEQFF.

This clonotype was seen more than once but under ten times. The V gene is TRBV7-9, the J gene TRBJ2-7, with 7 nucleotides matching TRBD2. Germline-derived CDR1 and CDR2 are SEHNR and FQNEAQ (reference sequence). The V and J ends lost 3 bases and 4 bases, in that order; junction bases with no gene match: 12. The CDR3 totals 16 residues. The CDR3 loop reads CASSFTAGGGPYEQYF. The DNA of the CDR3 is TGTGCCAGCAGCTTTACAGCCGGGGGAGGGCCTTACGAGCAGTACTTC.

This clonotype was counted a few times. The chain employs TRBV7-2 and TRBJ1-1; D uncertain. V was trimmed by 5 bases and J by 3 bases, leaving 13 bases between them. The germline gives CDR1 SGHTA, CDR2 FQGNSA. This CDR3 has 14 residues. The chain's CDR3 is CASSRLGGDTEAFF. CDR3 DNA: TGTGCCAGCAGCAGATTGGGCGGGGACACTGAAGCTTTCTTT.